This record covers a single T cell receptor (beta chain). In its sample, this clone was seen a few times. The specificity of this receptor is unknown. Base quality data are lacking; no much larger clone is found one base away. The library was built by means of the immunoSEQ multiplex PCR assay. The multiplex PCR relied on a mix of 60 forward primers for TCR Vbeta segments and 13 reverse primers for TCR Jbeta segments. The CDR3 region of rearranged TCR beta genes was amplified from genomic DNA with a multiplex PCR assay. On the Illumina HiSeq System, the amplified TCR beta libraries were sequenced as 87-base-pair reads. The source study handled its data this way. A later analysis counted about 80 million unique TCR beta chains across the 666 repertoires, and some 12 million of these chains were shared by at least two donors. Raw reads were error-corrected and collapsed into unique sequences with a nearest-neighbor algorithm that merged closely related sequences to remove PCR and sequencing errors. Alignment of CDR3 sequences to IMGT reference sequences was used to assign V, D and J gene segments. Each retained sequence needed at least a six-nucleotide match to both a V gene segment and a J gene segment. A rearrangement counted as productive if the CDR3 had no stop codons and remained in frame with V and J, and every other rearrangement counted as non-productive. CDR3 was defined according to IMGT convention as the region running from the second conserved V-encoded cysteine to the conserved J-encoded phenylalanine. In an earlier analysis of around 640 of the donors, sequences lacking an unambiguous match to a single V gene segment were excluded. An earlier analysis of some 610 of the donors called V segments functional above 56.7% productive rearrangements and segregating when the between-donor standard deviation exceeded 5%. To diagnose cytomegalovirus status from the catalog of TCR beta chain sequences, a statistical classification framework was built. In a later analysis, TCR nucleotide sequences were compared against IMGT/GENE-DB human TR gene sequences so that V and J genes could be assigned. The TCRdist pipeline was used in a later analysis to assign CDR3 sequences and most-parsimonious VDJ recombination scenarios. A later analysis defined each TCR beta chain by its CDR3 amino acid sequence plus V-gene family, and excluded reads lacking a unique V-gene family. As a way to deal with suspected cross-contamination and a sequencing artifact, a later analysis dropped 500 to 700 nucleotide sequences that were highly shared and had low generation probability. In a later analysis, a clonal expansion index for each public chain was calculated from normalized within-repertoire ranks of inferred template counts. In a later analysis, generation probabilities were computed with a VDJ recombination model fitted to out-of-frame rearrangements, and the resulting probabilities were checked against IGoR. In a later analysis, TCR-TCR, TCR-HLA and TCR-CMV co-occurrence was scored with hypergeometric tests, and a repertoire-size bias correction was applied to TCR pairs. False discovery rates were estimated in a later analysis by permuting HLA or CMV assignments 20 times. In a later analysis, co-occurring TCRs were grouped using DBSCAN, and TCRdist sequence similarity was added for clustering within HLA-allele-positive subsets. For co-occurrence clustering, repertoires with fewer than 30,000 or more than 120,000 public chains were excluded, along with about five repertoires with anomalous nucleotide sharing. Not all clones reach the TCRdb copy of this immuneACCESS table, which keeps in-frame sequences only. Checked studies attribute under half of the gap to unresolved V genes and leave the rest unexplained. V, J and clone size are taken as reported in that table, and D and trimming were inferred from the DNA itself. The sample yields roughly 140,000 clones; roughly 82% were counted once. The ten top clones hold 5.7% of the sample.

The data derive from a study of cytomegalovirus exposure and HLA in healthy donors (dated by TCRdb to 2016 to 2017). About the investigation overall: According to an earlier analysis of a few hundred of the donors, roughly 180 million T cells yielded some 120 million unique TCR beta sequences and 250 to 350 Gb of sequence data. An early release covering more than 500 HLA-typed donors comprised about 320 gigabases of sequencing data and 85 million to 100 million unique TCR sequences. Among the roughly 410 genotyped donors, about 85% belonged to the genetic ancestry cluster associated with self-reported Caucasian donors. The study was designed to test whether signatures of past pathogen exposure could be identified by cataloging public T cell receptors. The T cell repertoires of some 700 subjects were profiled by immunosequencing and related to cytomegalovirus serostatus. In addition to the first cohort of roughly 670 subjects, a separate validation cohort of approximately 130 different subjects was used. To predict cytomegalovirus infection status, the study brought together high-throughput TCR immunosequencing, statistical association of individual TCRs with disease status, and machine learning. A later analysis re-analyzed previously published TCR beta repertoires from 660 or so donors and added high-resolution HLA genotyping to study TCR occurrence patterns. In the later analysis, no new phenotypic data were used to find candidate immune exposures; instead, reliance was placed on TCR beta sequences and their occurrence across donors. In an earlier analysis of around 540 of the donors, high-throughput TCR beta sequencing was used to judge whether each TCR beta V gene segment behaved as functional or pseudogenic. Donor age, sex, ethnicity and CMV serostatus were compiled together with the repertoire data. A later genetic analysis took genome-wide SNP genotypes for about three fifths of the roughly 700 donors and used that subset as a discovery cohort. Every repertoire in the discovery cohort had been generated on one and the same sequencing platform. HLA typing covered class I and class II loci at four-digit resolution. Typing coverage varied by locus: roughly 629-630 donors for A, B, C, DRB1 and DQB1; roughly 560 for DQA1; more than 600 for DPA1; fewer than 480 for DPB1. About 5 DR-DQ haplotypes were handled as single units for association and clustering, since linkage in the cohort was strong. Across approximately 420 genotyped donors of the cohort, an average of approximately 220,000 unique TCR beta nucleotide sequences per donor were sequenced, and approximately 19% of those sequences were non-productive.

The cohort consisted of some 730 healthy bone marrow donors. All cohort members were sampled while nominally healthy, although unrecorded immune exposures were likely present. The donor tested CMV seropositive and was one of the 289 seropositive cohort members. Each donor provided a peripheral blood sample, and peripheral blood mononuclear cells were used for TCR beta sequencing. The Qiagen DNeasy Blood Extraction Kit was used to extract genomic DNA from the blood cell samples. CDR1 SEHNR and CDR2 FQNEAQ are derived from the germline V gene (reference sequence). Trimming costs V 0 bases and J 7 bases, and their ends lie 12 bases apart. There are 14 amino acids in the CDR3, from cysteine to phenylalanine inclusive. Only the CDR3 portion is preserved as DNA: 42 bases, with reading frame beginning at the first base. Points the paper makes about the study in general: An association between a missense DCLRE1C variant and V-gene and J-gene trimming of TCR beta chains was found in a later genetic analysis and replicated in an independent cohort. In a later analysis, several top co-occurrence clusters were reported to appear linked to parvovirus B19, influenza, CMV and Epstein-Barr virus. Because the 87-base-pair reads could not distinguish some IMGT-functional V segments, including TRBV6-2 and TRBV6-3, those segments were excluded. Roughly uniform sequencing depth across donors was assumed in presence/absence analyses, although this assumption may not hold. A further reported finding was that TCR beta sequences accurately predicted the HLA-A and HLA-B alleles for most subjects in the first cohort. In an earlier analysis of 587 of the donors, most TCR beta V segments appeared in productive rearrangements about 90% or about 30% of the time, broadly matching IMGT annotations. When HLA alleles, especially DR and DQ, strongly co-occurred, attributing TCR associations to individual alleles was difficult. Only TCR beta chains were sequenced in this cohort, and the absence of alpha or paired-chain data limited detectable features. Linkage disequilibrium might explain the correlated functional status among segregating V segments, but an unknown experimental factor could not be ruled out. According to a later analysis, most CMV-associated TCR beta chains appeared to be HLA-restricted, and the HLA associations seemed to be driven largely by CMV exposure. CMV serostatus was the only immune exposure information available for the cohort. Most TCR sequences were observed very rarely across donors, whereas some public TCRs were present in many individuals. HLA typing was unavailable for some donors at each locus, so association tests used only the typed subset. A total of around 150 TCR beta chains were listed by the study as associated with cytomegalovirus. In a later genetic analysis, fewer N-insertions in productive TCRs were reported among donors in an Asian-associated ancestry cluster than the roughly 700-donor mean. Specific HLA alleles were associated with 15,000 to 20,000 TCR beta sequences at a false discovery rate of 0.05 in a later analysis. Three of the identified cytomegalovirus-associated TCR beta chains were confirmed in vitro to be specific for cytomegalovirus antigens. It was suggested by the authors that the approach could potentially be generalized to other disease states and immunological phenotypes. The earlier analysis of 587 of the donors excluded roughly 17 rarely observed V segments, including chromosome 9 orphons, because counts were too low. In a later analysis, HLA-associated TCR beta chains showed more clonal expansion and lower generation probabilities than non-associated chains that were equally common. In both the original and validation cohorts, the classifier was reported to diagnose cytomegalovirus status with high specificity and sensitivity. According to a later analysis, TCR association rates differed among HLA loci, with DRB1 alleles showing the most associated TCRs and HLA-C alleles showing the fewest. A cluster of highly shared sequence variants was judged likely to represent a technical artifact of the sequencing pipeline.

The sequencing input was PBMCs. The sequence derives from a man younger than 45 in good health and CMV-seropositive. The chain couples TRBV7-9 to TRBJ1-1, with a tentative D gene TRBD1 over 6 matching bases. The DNA is TGTGCCAGCAGCTTAGCCCGTGGACAGCATGAAGCTTTCTTT. Its protein reads: CASSLARGQHEAFF.